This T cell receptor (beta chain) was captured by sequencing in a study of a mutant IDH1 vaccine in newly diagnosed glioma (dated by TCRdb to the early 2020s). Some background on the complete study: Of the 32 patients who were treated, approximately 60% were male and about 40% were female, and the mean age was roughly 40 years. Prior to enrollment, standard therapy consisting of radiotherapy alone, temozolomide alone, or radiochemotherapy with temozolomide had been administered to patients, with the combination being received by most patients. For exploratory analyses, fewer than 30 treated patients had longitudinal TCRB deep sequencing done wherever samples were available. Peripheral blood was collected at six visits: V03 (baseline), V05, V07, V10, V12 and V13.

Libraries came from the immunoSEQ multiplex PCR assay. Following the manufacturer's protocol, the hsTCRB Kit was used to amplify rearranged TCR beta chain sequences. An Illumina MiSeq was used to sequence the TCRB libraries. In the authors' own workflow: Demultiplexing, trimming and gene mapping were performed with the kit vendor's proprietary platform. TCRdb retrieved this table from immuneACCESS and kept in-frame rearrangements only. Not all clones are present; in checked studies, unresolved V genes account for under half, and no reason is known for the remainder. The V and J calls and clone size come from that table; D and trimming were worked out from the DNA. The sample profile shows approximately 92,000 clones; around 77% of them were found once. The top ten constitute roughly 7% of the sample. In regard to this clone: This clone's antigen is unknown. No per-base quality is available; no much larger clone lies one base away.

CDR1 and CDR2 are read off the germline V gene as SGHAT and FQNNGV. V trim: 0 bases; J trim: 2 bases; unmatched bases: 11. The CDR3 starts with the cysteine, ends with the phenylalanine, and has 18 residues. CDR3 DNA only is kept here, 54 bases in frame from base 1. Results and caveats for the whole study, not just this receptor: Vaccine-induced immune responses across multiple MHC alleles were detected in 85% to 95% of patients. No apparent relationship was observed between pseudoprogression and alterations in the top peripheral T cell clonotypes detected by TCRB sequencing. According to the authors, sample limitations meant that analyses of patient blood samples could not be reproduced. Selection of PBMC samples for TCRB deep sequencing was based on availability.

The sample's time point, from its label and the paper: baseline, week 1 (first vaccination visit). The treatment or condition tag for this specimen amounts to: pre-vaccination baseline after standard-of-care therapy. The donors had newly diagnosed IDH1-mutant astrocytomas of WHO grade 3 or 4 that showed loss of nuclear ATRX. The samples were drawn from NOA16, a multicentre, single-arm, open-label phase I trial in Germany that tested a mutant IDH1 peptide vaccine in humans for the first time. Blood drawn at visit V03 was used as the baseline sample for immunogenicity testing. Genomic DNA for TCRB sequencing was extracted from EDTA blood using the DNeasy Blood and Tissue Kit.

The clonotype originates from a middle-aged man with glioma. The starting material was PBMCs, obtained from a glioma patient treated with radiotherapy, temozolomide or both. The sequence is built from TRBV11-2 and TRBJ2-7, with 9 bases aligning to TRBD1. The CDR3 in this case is CASSLDSSAGTGTYEQYF. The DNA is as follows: TGTGCCAGCAGCTTAGACTCTAGTGCCGGGACAGGGACCTACGAGCAGTACTTC.